This T cell receptor (beta chain) is drawn from a study of Ad26.COV2.S vaccination and SARS-CoV-2 variants. Notes on the study in general: Across vaccine and placebo recipients, the breadth of non-spike TCRs was similar.

Generated by immunoSEQ multiplex PCR, the TCRdb table keeps only in-frame clones and is missing some. This table holds more than 120,000 clones, around 86% found once. About this clone: Antigen unknown.

Sequenced material: peripheral blood, taken after recovery from COVID-19. This TCR was sampled from a human donor who had recovered from COVID-19.

CDR3 sequence reads: CASRRTSGNTGELFF. The CDR3 nucleotides read TGTGCCAGCAGGAGAACAAGCGGGAACACCGGGGAGCTGTTTTTT. The rearrangement uses TRBV6-6 and TRBJ2-2; D is possibly TRBD2 (5 bases). Germline CDR1 is MNHNY and CDR2 is SVGAGI (reference sequence). V lost 6 bases and J lost 1, with 12 bases in between. The CDR3 runs 15 residues.